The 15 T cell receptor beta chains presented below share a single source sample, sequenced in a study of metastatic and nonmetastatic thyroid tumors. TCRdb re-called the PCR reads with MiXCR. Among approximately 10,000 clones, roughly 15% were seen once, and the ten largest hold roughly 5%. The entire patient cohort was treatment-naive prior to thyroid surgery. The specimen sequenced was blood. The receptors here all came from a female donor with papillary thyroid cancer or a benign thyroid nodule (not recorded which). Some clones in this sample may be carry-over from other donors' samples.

As DNA, the CDR3 is TGTGCCAGCAGTCCGGGACATGTTAGAGCTAACTATGGCTACACCTTC. Amino acid sequence: CASSPGHVRANYGYTF. This chain uses TRBV11-1 with TRBJ1-2, with D maybe TRBD1 (6 bases). Trimming shortened V by 6 bases and J by 0 bases, and 17 bases separated the two germline ends. CDR3 size: 16 residues. The germline V gene has CDR1 SGHAT and CDR2 FQDESV (reference sequence). Full variable domain (remainder filled in from reference TRBV11-1 and TRBJ1-2): EAEVAQSPRYKITEKSQAVAFWCDPISGHATLYWYRQILGQGPELLVQFQDESVVDDSQLPKDRFSAERLKGVDSTLKIQPAELGDSAMYLCASSPGHVRANYGYTFGSGTRLTVV.

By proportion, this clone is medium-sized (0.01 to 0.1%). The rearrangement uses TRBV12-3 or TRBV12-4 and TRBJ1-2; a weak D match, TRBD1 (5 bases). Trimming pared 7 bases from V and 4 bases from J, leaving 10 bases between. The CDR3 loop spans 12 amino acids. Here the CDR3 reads CASTRDLYGYTF. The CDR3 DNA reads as TGTGCCAGCACCCGGGACCTCTATGGCTACACCTTC.

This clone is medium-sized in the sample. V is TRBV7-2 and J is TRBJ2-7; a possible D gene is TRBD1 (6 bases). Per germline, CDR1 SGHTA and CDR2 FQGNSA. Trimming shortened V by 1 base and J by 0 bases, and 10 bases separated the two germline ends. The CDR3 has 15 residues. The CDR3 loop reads CASSLGQDNSYEQYF. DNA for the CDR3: TGTGCCAGCAGCTTAGGACAGGACAACTCCTACGAGCAGTACTTC. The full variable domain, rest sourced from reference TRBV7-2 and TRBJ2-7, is GAGVSQSPSNKVTEKGKDVELRCDPISGHTALYWYRQSLGQGLEFLIYFQGNSAPDKSGLPSDRFSAERTGGSVSTLTIQRTQQEDSAVYLCASSLGQDNSYEQYFGPGTRLTVT.

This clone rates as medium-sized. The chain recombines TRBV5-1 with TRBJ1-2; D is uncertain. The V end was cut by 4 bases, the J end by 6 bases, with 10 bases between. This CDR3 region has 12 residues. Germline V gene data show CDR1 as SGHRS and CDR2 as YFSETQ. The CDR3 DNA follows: TGCGCCAGCAGCATAGGACGTCATGGCTACACCTTC. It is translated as CASSIGRHGYTF.

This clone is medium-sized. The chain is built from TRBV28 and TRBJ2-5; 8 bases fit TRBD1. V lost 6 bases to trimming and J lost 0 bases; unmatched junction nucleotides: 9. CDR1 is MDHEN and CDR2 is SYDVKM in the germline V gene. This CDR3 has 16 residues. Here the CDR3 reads CASRYRTGSYQETQYF. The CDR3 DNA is TGTGCCAGCAGATATAGGACAGGGTCCTACCAAGAGACCCAGTACTTC.

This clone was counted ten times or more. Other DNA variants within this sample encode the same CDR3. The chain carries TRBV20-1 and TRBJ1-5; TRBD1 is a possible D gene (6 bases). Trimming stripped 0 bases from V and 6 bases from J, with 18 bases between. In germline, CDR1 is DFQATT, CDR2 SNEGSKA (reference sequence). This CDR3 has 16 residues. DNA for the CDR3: TGCAGTGCTAGAGATTCCCCGGGGGCCACGGGTCAGCCCCAGCATTTT. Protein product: CSARDSPGATGQPQHF.

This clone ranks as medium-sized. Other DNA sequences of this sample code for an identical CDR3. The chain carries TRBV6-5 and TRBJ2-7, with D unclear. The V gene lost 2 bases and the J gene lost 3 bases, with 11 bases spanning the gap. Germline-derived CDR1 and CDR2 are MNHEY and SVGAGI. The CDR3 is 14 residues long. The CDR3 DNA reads TGTGCCAGCAGTTACCGACGGACCGACTACGAGCAGTACTTC. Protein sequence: CASSYRRTDYEQYF.

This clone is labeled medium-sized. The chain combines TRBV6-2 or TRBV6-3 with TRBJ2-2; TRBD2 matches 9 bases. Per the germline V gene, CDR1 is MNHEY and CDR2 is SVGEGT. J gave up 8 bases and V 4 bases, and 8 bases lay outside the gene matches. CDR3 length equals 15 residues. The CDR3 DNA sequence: TGTGCCAGCAGTTTCTGGACTAGCGCCCGGGGGGAGCTGTTTTTT. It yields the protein CASSFWTSARGELFF.

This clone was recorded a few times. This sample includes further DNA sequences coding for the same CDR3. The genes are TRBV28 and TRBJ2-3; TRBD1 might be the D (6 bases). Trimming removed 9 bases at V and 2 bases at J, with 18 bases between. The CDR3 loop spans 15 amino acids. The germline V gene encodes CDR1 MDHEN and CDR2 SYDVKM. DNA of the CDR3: TGTGCCAGTTCCTCACCCAGGGGAGTCACAGATACGCAGTATTTT. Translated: CASSSPRGVTDTQYF. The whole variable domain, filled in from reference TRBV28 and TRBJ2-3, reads DVKVTQSSRYLVKRTGEKVFLECVQDMDHENMFWYRQDPGLGLRLIYFSYDVKMKEKGDIPEGYSVSREKKERFSLILESASTNQTSMYLCASSSPRGVTDTQYFGPGTRLTVL.

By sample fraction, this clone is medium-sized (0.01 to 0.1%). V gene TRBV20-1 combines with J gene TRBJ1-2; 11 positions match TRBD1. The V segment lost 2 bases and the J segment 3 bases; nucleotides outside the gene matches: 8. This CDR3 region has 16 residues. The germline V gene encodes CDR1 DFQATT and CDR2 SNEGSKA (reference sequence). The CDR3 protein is CSARRTGGRRDYGYTF. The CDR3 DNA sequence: TGCAGTGCTAGAAGGACAGGGGGCCGAAGAGACTATGGCTACACCTTC.

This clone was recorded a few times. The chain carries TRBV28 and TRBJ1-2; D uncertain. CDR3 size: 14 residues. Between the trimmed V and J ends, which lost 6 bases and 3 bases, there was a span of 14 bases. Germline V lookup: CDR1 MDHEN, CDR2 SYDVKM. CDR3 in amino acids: CASSPPTPDYGYTF. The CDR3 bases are TGTGCCAGCAGCCCTCCTACACCCGACTATGGCTACACCTTC.

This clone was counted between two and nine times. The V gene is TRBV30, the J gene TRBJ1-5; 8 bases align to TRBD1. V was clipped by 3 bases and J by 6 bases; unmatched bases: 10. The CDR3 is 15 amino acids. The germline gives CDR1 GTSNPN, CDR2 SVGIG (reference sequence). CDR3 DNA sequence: TGTGCCTGGAGCGACGCGGACAGGGAGCGTCAGCCCCAGCATTTT. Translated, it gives CAWSDADRERQPQHF.

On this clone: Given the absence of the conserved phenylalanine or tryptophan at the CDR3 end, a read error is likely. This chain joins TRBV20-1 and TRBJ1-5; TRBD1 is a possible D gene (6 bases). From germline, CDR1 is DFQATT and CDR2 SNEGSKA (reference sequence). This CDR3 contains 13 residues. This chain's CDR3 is CSARPQGNQLQHS. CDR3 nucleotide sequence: TGCAGTGCTAGGCCCCAGGGGAATCAGCTCCAGCATTCT.

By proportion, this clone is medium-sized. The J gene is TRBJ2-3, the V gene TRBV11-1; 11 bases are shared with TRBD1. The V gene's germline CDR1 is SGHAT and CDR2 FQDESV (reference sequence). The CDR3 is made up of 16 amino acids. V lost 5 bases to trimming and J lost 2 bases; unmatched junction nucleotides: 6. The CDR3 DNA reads TGTGCCAGCAGCCCGGACAGGGGGCTCGTCACAGATACGCAGTATTTT. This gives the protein CASSPDRGLVTDTQYF.

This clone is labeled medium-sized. Here the CDR3 reads CASSQPTGVNEQFF. The DNA of the CDR3 is TGCGCCAGCAGCCAACCGACAGGGGTCAATGAGCAGTTCTTC. This chain connects TRBV4-1 to TRBJ2-1; 8 bases line up with TRBD1. Losses at the gene ends were 2 bases for V and 6 bases for J; bases not matched to a gene: 3. The CDR3 has 14 amino acids. CDR1 is MGHRA, CDR2 YSYEKL, per germline.